The sequence of this T cell receptor beta chain was determined in a study of T cells in Graves' hyperthyroidism and ophthalmopathy. V lost 2 bases and J lost 5, with 13 bases in between. Germline V gene data show CDR1 as MNHEY and CDR2 as SVGAGI. The CDR3 totals 15 residues. Stability of Graves' hyperthyroidism was defined as absent ophthalmopathy progression within 18 months. The PBMCs studied were ones that came from roughly 9.4 ml fresh peripheral blood. Notes on the study in general: Most thyroid-expanded clonotypes above 0.001 were also found in blood.

TCR beta CDR3 region amplification was performed from RNA transcripts. The HTBI primer set served for first-round RT-PCR of the TCR CDR3. TCRdb re-analysed the multiplex PCR reads in MiXCR, keeping a single row per CDR3 protein. The sample holds some 440,000 distinct CDR3 sequences; roughly 14% are singletons and the top ten take almost 8%. This clonotype showed up just a few times. Its antigen is still unknown. The chain is built from TRBV6-5 and TRBJ1-5; no definite D call. This TCR came from a woman between 18 and 29 years old with Graves' hyperthyroidism. Sequencing input: blood. The CDR3, as DNA: TGTGCCAGCAGTTACCGGGCTTTCGGGGATCAGCCCCAGCATTTT. Protein product: CASSYRAFGDQPQHF.